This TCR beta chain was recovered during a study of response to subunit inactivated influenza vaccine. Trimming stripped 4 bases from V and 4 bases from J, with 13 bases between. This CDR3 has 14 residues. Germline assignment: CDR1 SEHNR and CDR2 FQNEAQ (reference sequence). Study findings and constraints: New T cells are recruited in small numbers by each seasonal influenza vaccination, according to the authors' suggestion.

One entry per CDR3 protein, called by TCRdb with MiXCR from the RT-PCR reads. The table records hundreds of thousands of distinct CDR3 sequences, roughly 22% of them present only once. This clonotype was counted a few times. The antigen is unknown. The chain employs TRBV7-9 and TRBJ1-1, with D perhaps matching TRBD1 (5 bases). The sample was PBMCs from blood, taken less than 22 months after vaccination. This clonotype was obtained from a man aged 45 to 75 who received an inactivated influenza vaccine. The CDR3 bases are TGTGCCAGCAGCTCTTGGCAGGGAGGCACTGAAGCTTTCTTT. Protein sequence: CASSSWQGGTEAFF. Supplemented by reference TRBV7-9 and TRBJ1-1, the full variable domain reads DTGVSQNPRHKITKRGQNVTFRCDPISEHNRLYWYRQTLGQGPEFLTYFQNEAQLEKSRLLSDRFSAERPKGSFSTLEIQRTEQGDSAMYLCASSSWQGGTEAFFGQGTRLTVV.